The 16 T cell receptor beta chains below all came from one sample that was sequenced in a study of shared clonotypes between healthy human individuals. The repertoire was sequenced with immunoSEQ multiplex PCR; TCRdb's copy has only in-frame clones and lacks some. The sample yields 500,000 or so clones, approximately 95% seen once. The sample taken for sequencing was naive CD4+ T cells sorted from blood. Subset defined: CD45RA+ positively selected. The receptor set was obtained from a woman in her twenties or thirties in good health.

The CDR3 DNA sequence: TGTGCCAGCAGCTACCACAGGGGTGCGGAAAAACTGTTTTTT. This sequence encodes CASSYHRGAEKLFF. This sequence joins TRBV7-2 and TRBJ1-4; 7 bases fit TRBD1. This CDR3 has 14 residues. The V gene end was trimmed by 4 bases and the J gene end by 8 bases; junction bases not matched to a gene: 7. Germline V gives CDR1 SGHTA, CDR2 FQGNSA.

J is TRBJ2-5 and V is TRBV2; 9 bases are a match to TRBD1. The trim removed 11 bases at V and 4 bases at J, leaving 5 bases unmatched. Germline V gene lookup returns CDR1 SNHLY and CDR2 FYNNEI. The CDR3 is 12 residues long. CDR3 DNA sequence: TGTGCCGGAGCGGACAGGGGAGAGACCCAGTACTTC. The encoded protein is CAGADRGETQYF.

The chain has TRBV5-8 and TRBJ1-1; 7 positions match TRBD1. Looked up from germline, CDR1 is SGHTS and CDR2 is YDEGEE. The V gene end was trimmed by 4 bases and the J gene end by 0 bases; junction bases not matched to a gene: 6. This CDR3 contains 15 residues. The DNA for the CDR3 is TGTGCCAGCAGCCGGGGACAGCGGATGAACACTGAAGCTTTCTTT. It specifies CASSRGQRMNTEAFF.

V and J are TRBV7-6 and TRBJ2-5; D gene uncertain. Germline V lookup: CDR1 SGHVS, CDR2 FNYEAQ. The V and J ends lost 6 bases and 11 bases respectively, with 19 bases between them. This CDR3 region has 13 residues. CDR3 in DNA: TGTGCCAGCAGTCCAACGGACCTTGCCGGGCAGTACTTC. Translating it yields CASSPTDLAGQYF.

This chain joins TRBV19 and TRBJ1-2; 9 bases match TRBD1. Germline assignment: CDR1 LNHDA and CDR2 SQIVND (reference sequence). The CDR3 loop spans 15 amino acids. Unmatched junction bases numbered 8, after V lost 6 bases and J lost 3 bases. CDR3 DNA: TGTGCCAGTAGACGACAGGGGGAAAAAGACTATGGCTACACCTTC. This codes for CASRRQGEKDYGYTF.

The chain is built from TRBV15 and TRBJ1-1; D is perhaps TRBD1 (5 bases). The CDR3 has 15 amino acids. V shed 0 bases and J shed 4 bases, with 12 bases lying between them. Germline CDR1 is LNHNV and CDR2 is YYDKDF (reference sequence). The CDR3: CATSRDRGPRTEAFF. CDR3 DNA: TGTGCCACCAGCAGAGATCGGGGACCGCGCACTGAAGCTTTCTTT. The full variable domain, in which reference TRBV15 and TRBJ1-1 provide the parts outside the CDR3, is DAMVIQNPRYQVTQFGKPVTLSCSQTLNHNVMYWYQQKSSQAPKLLFHYYDKDFNNEADTPDNFQSRRPNTSFCFLDIRSPGLGDTAMYLCATSRDRGPRTEAFFGQGTRLTVV.

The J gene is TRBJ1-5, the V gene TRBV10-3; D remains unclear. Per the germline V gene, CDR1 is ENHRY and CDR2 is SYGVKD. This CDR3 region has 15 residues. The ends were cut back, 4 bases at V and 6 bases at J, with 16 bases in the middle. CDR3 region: CAISAPTRPGQPQHF. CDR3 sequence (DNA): TGTGCCATCAGTGCTCCTACCCGCCCGGGTCAGCCCCAGCATTTT.

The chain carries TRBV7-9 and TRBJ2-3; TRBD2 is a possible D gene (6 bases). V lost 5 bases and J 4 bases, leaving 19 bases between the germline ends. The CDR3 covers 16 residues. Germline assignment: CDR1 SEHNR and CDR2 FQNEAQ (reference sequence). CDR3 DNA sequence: TGTGCCAGCAGCCCCAGCGGGCAGGGCGTTTCAGATACGCAGTATTTT. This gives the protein CASSPSGQGVSDTQYF. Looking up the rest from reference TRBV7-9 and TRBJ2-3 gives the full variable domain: DTGVSQNPRHKITKRGQNVTFRCDPISEHNRLYWYRQTLGQGPEFLTYFQNEAQLEKSRLLSDRFSAERPKGSFSTLEIQRTEQGDSAMYLCASSPSGQGVSDTQYFGPGTRLTVL.

The CDR3 coding sequence is TGTGCCAGCAGTCCCCGACAGGGGGTCTATGGCTACACCTTC. Its translation is CASSPRQGVYGYTF. This chain uses TRBV6-6 with TRBJ1-2, with 9 positions matching TRBD1. This CDR3 is 14 amino acids long. Germline V gives CDR1 MNHNY, CDR2 SVGAGI (reference sequence). The V gene end was trimmed by 5 bases and the J gene end by 4 bases; junction bases not matched to a gene: 5.

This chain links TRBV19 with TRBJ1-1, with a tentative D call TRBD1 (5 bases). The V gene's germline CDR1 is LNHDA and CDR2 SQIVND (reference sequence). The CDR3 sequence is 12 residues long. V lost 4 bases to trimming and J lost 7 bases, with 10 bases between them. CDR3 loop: CASSTAGLEAFF. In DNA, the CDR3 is TGTGCCAGTAGTACTGCAGGGCTTGAAGCTTTCTTT.

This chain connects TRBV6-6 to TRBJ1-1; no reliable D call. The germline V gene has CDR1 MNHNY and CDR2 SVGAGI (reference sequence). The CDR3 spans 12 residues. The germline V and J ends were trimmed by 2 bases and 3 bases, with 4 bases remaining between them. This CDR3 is CASSYGDTEAFF. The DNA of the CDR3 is TGTGCCAGCAGTTACGGGGACACTGAAGCTTTCTTT.

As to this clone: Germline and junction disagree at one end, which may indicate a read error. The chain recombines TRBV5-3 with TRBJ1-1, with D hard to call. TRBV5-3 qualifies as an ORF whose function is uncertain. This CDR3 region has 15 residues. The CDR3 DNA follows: TGTGCCAGCAGCTTGATTGGTCCCCTGAACACTGAAGCTTTCTTT. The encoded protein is CASSLIGPLNTEAFF.

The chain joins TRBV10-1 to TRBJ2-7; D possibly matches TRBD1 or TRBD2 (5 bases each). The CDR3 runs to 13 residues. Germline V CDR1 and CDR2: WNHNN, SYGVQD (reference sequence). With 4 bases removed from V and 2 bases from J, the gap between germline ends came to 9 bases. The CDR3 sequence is CASSAGPAYEQYF. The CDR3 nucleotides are TGCGCCAGCAGTGCGGGACCAGCCTACGAGCAGTACTTC.

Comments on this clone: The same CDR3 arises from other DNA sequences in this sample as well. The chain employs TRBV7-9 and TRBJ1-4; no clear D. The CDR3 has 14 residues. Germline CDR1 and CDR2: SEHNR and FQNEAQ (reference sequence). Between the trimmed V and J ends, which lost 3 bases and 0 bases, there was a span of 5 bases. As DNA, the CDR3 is TGTGCCAGCAGCTTCCGGTCAACTAATGAAAAACTGTTTTTT. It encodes CASSFRSTNEKLFF.

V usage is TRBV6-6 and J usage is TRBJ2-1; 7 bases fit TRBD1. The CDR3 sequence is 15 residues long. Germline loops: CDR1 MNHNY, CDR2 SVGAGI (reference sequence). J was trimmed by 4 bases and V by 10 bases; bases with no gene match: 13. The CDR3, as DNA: TGTGCCACGTCTAAAGGACAGGAGATTTACAATGAGCAGTTCTTC. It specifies CATSKGQEIYNEQFF.

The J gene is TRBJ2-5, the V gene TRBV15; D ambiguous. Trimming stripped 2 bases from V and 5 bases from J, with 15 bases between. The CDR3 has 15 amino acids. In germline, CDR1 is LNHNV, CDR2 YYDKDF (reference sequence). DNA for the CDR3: TGTGCCACCAGCAGATCACCTTCGGCGTGGGAGACCCAGTACTTC. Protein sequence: CATSRSPSAWETQYF.